Listed here are 8 T cell receptor beta chains from one sample, sequenced in a study of shared clonotypes between healthy human individuals (dated by TCRdb to 2020 to 2021). Library creation used the immunoSEQ multiplex PCR assay. TCRdb stores this immuneACCESS table with in-frame sequences only. Part of the clones is absent; in the studies checked, under half of the shortfall reflects unresolved V genes, and no reason is known for the rest. Present in this sample are roughly 810,000 clones, 95% to 97% of which were seen just once. About 0.21% of the sample is held by the ten biggest clonotypes. For the CD8 naive samples, CD45RO-negative cells were positively selected for CCR7, yielding a CD45RA+CCR7+ population from which TemRA cells were excluded. The material sequenced was naive CD8+ T cells sorted from blood. The cell subset or site label on this specimen signifies: CD45RA+CCR7+. The receptors here all came from a young man in good health.

This rearrangement joins TRBV7-8 to TRBJ2-7, with TRBD2 identical over 8 bases. With V trimmed by 2 bases and J by 0 bases, 6 bases remained unmatched. The CDR3 sequence is 16 residues long. Germline V gene sequence: CDR1 SGHVS, CDR2 FQNEAQ. CDR3 DNA sequence: TGTGCCAGCAGCTTAAGTACTAGCGGAGTCTCCTACGAGCAGTACTTC. It encodes CASSLSTSGVSYEQYF.

The chain links TRBV6-1 to TRBJ1-2; D may be TRBD1 (5 bases). The CDR3 is 16 residues long. V was clipped by 2 bases and J by 3 bases, with 16 bases between them. Germline V lookup: CDR1 MNHNS, CDR2 SASEGT. The CDR3: CASSESGTVAYYGYTF. The DNA for the CDR3 is TGTGCCAGCAGTGAAAGTGGGACCGTCGCGTACTATGGCTACACCTTC.

Note on this clone: The junction shows a germline mismatch at one end, possibly a read error. The sample holds other DNA sequences that translate to the same CDR3. The V call is TRBV11-2, the J call TRBJ2-1; D gene unclear. The CDR3 loop spans 11 amino acids. Germline V gives CDR1 SGHAT, CDR2 FQNNGV. The CDR3 here is CASSLVYEQFF. The CDR3, as DNA: TGCGCCAGCAGCTTAGTTTATGAGCAGTTCTTC.

This chain uses TRBV29-1 with TRBJ1-1, with a tentative D call TRBD1 (6 bases). Trimming left V 6 bases short and J 0 bases short, with 14 bases between. CDR3 length equals 14 residues. Germline CDR1 and CDR2: SQVTM and ANQGSEA. CDR3 protein: CSVDGRGLNTEAFF. CDR3 nucleotide sequence: TGCAGCGTCGACGGGCGGGGGCTGAACACTGAAGCTTTCTTT.

Notes on this clone: The same CDR3 also results from other DNA sequences found in this sample. The rearrangement uses TRBV9 and TRBJ2-1; the D gene is possibly TRBD1 (5 bases). The germline gives CDR1 SGDLS, CDR2 YYNGEE. V was clipped by 0 bases and J by 4 bases, with 5 bases between them. The CDR3 has 13 residues. In nucleotides, the CDR3 is TGTGCCAGCAGCGTAGGACAGTACAATGAGCAGTTCTTC. Protein: CASSVGQYNEQFF.

This chain links TRBV5-4 with TRBJ2-1; 7 bases fit TRBD2. The V and J ends lost 4 bases and 8 bases, in that order; junction bases with no gene match: 18. This CDR3 has 17 amino acids. CDR1 is SGHNT, CDR2 YYREEE, per germline (reference sequence). This chain's CDR3 is CASSPVTSKWLGDEQFF. CDR3 DNA: TGTGCCAGCAGCCCCGTGACTAGCAAGTGGTTGGGCGATGAGCAGTTCTTC.

The V and J genes are TRBV6-5 and TRBJ2-1; no reliable D call. Trimming took off 6 bases at V and 6 bases at J, with 12 bases between the two ends. Germline V CDR1 and CDR2: MNHEY, SVGAGI. This CDR3 comprises 13 residues. CDR3 sequence reads: CASSPLWGNEQFF. DNA for the CDR3: TGTGCCAGCAGCCCCTTGTGGGGCAATGAGCAGTTCTTC.

This sequence joins TRBV7-9 and TRBJ2-7; D is tentatively TRBD1 or TRBD2 (5 bases each). The V end lost 6 bases, the J end lost 3 bases, and 21 bases lay between the germline ends. The CDR3 spans 16 residues. The V gene's germline CDR1 is SEHNR and CDR2 FQNEAQ (reference sequence). In DNA form, the CDR3 reads TGTGCCAGCAGTTATATTGGGACCTCCTGGGGCTACGAGCAGTACTTC. This gives the protein CASSYIGTSWGYEQYF.